The rows below give T cell receptor beta chains drawn from one sample of a study of lymphopenia after photon versus proton radiotherapy. The repertoire was sequenced with immunoSEQ multiplex PCR; TCRdb's copy has only in-frame clones and lacks some. This sample has some 170,000 clones, with more than 85% found just once. The material was peripheral blood, obtained from a patient treated with photon-based radiotherapy. These receptors originate from a man aged 45-60 years with gastric cancer. The CDR3 runs from the conserved cysteine through the conserved F or W. Each record gives: J gene, V gene, CDR3 protein.

>TRBJ2-1|TRBV7-9
CASSPRTSGRDEQFF
>TRBJ1-3|TRBV6-5
CASSRGQTGNTIYF
>TRBJ2-3|TRBV5-6
CASSLVEPLSTDTQYF
>TRBJ2-5|TRBV7-7
CASSLGSQETQYF
>TRBJ1-1|TRBV7-8
CATEGTGGPNTEAFF
>TRBJ2-1|TRBV5-1
CASSLVGQGSYNEQFF
>TRBJ1-2|TRBV18
CASSPPDSYGYTF
>TRBJ2-1|TRBV23-1
CASSLGGDEQFF
>TRBJ1-5|TRBV19
CASTYRGDQPQHF
>TRBJ1-2|TRBV18
CASSSDSPSYGYTF
>TRBJ2-1|TRBV19
CASSPGGNEQFF
>TRBJ2-7|TRBV5-4
CASSFGGTSSYEQYF
>TRBJ1-2|TRBV2
CASSFRTGDGYTF
>TRBJ1-5|TRBV30
CAWRQRNSNQPQHF
>TRBJ2-1|TRBV29-1
CSGRGQGYNEQFF
>TRBJ2-3|TRBV15
CATSGGDFFSDTQYF
>TRBJ2-7|TRBV18
CASSPRQGGSYEQYF
>TRBJ2-1|TRBV27
CASSLSGQTYNEQFF
>TRBJ1-1|TRBV18
CASSPGTHNTEAFF
>TRBJ1-1|TRBV18
CATRWQDGENTEAFF
>TRBJ2-7|TRBV2
CASSERQPSSYEQYF
>TRBJ2-3|TRBV5-6
CASSLGHPSTDTQYF
>TRBJ1-4|TRBV28
CASSLREKLFF
>TRBJ2-7|TRBV4-1
CASSQDRVHEQYF
>TRBJ2-1|TRBV29-1
CTFWGSAREQFF
>TRBJ1-2|TRBV5-1
CASSLEGAGNYGYTF
>TRBJ2-3|TRBV5-1
CASSLPWREVVDTQYF
>TRBJ2-1|TRBV18
CASSPAASSYNEQFF
>TRBJ2-3|TRBV5-1
CASSLAASGASASTDTQYF
>TRBJ2-7|TRBV28
CASTAGGFYEQYF
>TRBJ2-3|TRBV29-1
CSVTSGTDTQYF
>TRBJ2-1|TRBV11-3
CASSLASSGTYNEQFF
>TRBJ2-7|TRBV19
CASSIGTSGAYEQYF
>TRBJ2-1|TRBV29-1
CSANQRGYNEQFF
>TRBJ1-2|TRBV7-9
CASSLAEVGGYTF
>TRBJ1-2|TRBV12-5
CASGYGTGISHTF
>TRBJ2-7|TRBV30
CAWSAGLAGALQYF
>TRBJ1-2|TRBV5-1
CASSRTTGDVGGYTF
>TRBJ2-7|TRBV29-1
CSVAGAILYEQYF
>TRBJ2-7|TRBV4-1
CASSQLLAGGYEQYF
>TRBJ1-1|TRBV7-2
CASSNRGGNTEAFF
>TRBJ2-7|TRBV6-5
CASSYLSGASSEQYF
>TRBJ2-5|TRBV1
CTSSRPETQETQYF
>TRBJ2-3|TRBV10-3
CAIKNIAGTSDTQYF
>TRBJ2-7|TRBV19
CASRSRDSSYEQYF
>TRBJ2-7|TRBV27
CASSLCQRTCEQYF
>TRBJ1-1|TRBV18
CASSRDSPKATEAFF
>TRBJ2-6|TRBV7-9
CASSRGGPGANVLTF
>TRBJ1-4|TRBV19
CASRAVSGHTNEKLFF
>TRBJ2-2|TRBV19
CASSMTLTNTGELFF
>TRBJ2-6|TRBV19
CASSFSSGANVLTF
>TRBJ2-7|TRBV7-9
CASSLSVGARAYEQYF
>TRBJ2-7|TRBV19
CASTPGQGVYEQYF
>TRBJ1-3|TRBV27
CASSSSSGNTIYF
>TRBJ2-1|TRBV12-5
CASGLVYFAGGSNEQFF
>TRBJ2-1|TRBV29-1
CSVSSGRHNEQFF
>TRBJ1-1|TRBV29-1
CSVSGEGARTEAFF
>TRBJ2-5|TRBV7-3
CASSLGGRRETQYF
>TRBJ2-1|TRBV27
CASSFERAPYNEQFF
>TRBJ2-7|TRBV28
CASSSGGTNEQYF